The source of this T cell receptor beta chain is a study of T-cell memory formation after mild COVID-19 (dated by TCRdb to the early 2020s). As for the study more broadly: Most TCR sequence clusters were specific to one of the two donors. In a couple of donors, T-cell clones that expanded and contracted after mild COVID-19 were tracked by sequencing TCRalpha and TCRbeta repertoires over time. The cohort comprised two young, previously healthy adult volunteers, one female and one male. What the study reported, not specific to this receptor: Some responding clones were found in pre-infection memory, which suggests that pre-existing cross-reactive memory T cells took part in the SARS-CoV-2 response. The second-wave clones that peaked on day 37 were not confirmed to be SARS-CoV-2 specific. Only a couple of mild cases were covered in the study, and larger cohorts including severe cases with pre-infection samples were considered necessary. Clones that contracted from day 15 to 85 showed balanced CD4/CD8 phenotypes, whereas a second wave of clones that expanded from day 15 to 37 leaned towards CD4+. Contracting CD4+ clones turned up mainly in the CM and EM memory subsets, whereas EMRA was where CD8+ clones were enriched.

This clonotype was recorded a few times. Its antigen remains undetermined. No much larger clonotype is one base removed from it; base qualities were not supplied. Here V drops 3 bases and J drops 3 bases, and the junction holds 2 bases not matched to any gene. The germline V gene provides CDR1 MRHNA and CDR2 SNTAGT. Spanning cysteine to phenylalanine, the CDR3 consists of 15 amino acids. Of the read, only the CDR3 DNA is kept; its 45 bases are in frame from base 1. These reads were obtained on an Illumina NovaSeq 6000. TCRalpha and TCRbeta cDNA libraries were constructed by 5'RACE with constant-segment primers, with sample barcodes and unique molecular identifiers being introduced. RNA was extracted from every sample with Trizol reagent. Amplification of the libraries took two PCR steps, and the second step added a second sample barcode plus Illumina TruSeq adapters. Sequencing of libraries was performed on an Illumina NovaSeq with 2 x 150 bp paired-end reads. Per the authors' processing: Demultiplexing of reads and collapsing into UMI-guided consensus sequences were performed with migec v1.2.7. Using mixcr v2.1.11, the UMI consensuses were aligned to TRA and TRB V and J templates and assembled into clonotypes. A clonotype was counted as expanded or contracted only when both edgeR and NoisET called the clonotype significant, with the noise models trained on biological replicates. For edgeR calls, the thresholds were a false discovery rate-adjusted p below 0.01 and a log2 fold-change of 1. PCA with hierarchical clustering of max-normalized trajectories of the 1000 most abundant clonotypes was used as exploratory dynamics analysis. Each responding clone was given a CD4 or CD8 phenotype based on the CD4+ and CD8+ repertoires, which had been sequenced separately. The public sequencing data were trimmed at Q25 with fastp and processed into clonotypes with MiXCR by TCRdb, which kept only in-frame beta chains. For every CDR3 protein sequence, its rows merge into one entry that carries the most common genes and DNA. These V and J calls are TCRdb output, not the study's own analysis. The sample contains approximately 260,000 distinct CDR3 sequences, over 15% of them found a single time. Approximately 20% of the sample lies in the top ten.

PBMCs were isolated by Ficoll-Paque density gradient centrifugation. Sequencing used PBMCs or a T cell subset sorted from them (not recorded which). The rearrangement joined TRBV6-4 to TRBJ1-4, with 9 middle bases fitting TRBD1. This clonotype was sampled from a man between 18 and 35 years old who had mild COVID-19 (a few samples of this study predate the infection). The sample titles of this study are shuffled in the database, so cell type and time point are left out; the donor was told from shared clones. The nucleotides are TGTGCCAGCAGTGAACAGGGGGCTGCTAATGAAAAACTGTTTTTT. The translation is CASSEQGAANEKLFF.